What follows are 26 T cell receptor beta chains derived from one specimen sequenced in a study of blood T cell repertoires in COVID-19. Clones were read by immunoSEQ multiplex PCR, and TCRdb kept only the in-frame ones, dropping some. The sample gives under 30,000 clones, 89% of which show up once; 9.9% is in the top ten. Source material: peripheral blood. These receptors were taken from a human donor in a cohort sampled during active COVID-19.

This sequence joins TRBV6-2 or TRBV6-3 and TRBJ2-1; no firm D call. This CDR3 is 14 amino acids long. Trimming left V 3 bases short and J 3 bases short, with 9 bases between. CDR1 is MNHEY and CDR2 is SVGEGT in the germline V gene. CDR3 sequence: CASSYGQYYNEQFF. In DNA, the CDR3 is TGTGCCAGCAGTTATGGGCAGTACTACAATGAGCAGTTCTTC.

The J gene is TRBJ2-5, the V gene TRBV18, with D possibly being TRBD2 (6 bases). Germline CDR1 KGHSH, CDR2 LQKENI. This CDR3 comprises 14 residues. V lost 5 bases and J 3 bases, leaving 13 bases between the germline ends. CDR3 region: CASSDVSGEETQYF. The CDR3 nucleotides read TGTGCCAGCTCAGATGTTTCGGGGGAAGAGACCCAGTACTTC.

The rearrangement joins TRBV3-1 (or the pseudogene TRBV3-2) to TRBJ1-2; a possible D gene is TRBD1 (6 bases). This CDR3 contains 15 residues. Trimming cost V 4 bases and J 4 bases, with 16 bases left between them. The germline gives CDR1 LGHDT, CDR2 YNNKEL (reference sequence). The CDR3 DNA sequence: TGTGCCAGCAGCCCCCGGGACAAGGTTGGCTATGGCTACACCTTC. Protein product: CASSPRDKVGYGYTF.

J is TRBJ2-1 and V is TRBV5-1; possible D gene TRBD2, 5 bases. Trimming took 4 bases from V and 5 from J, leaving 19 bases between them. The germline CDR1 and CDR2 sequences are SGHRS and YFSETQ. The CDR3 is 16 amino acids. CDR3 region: CASSPPERILNNEQFF. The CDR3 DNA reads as TGCGCCAGCAGCCCGCCGGAGCGGATCCTTAACAATGAGCAGTTCTTC.

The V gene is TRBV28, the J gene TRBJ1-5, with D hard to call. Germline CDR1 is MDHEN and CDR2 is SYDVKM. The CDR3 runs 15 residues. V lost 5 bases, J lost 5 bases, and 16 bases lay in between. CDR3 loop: CASSDVLLPHQPQHF. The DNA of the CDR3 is TGTGCCAGCAGTGATGTACTGTTACCCCATCAGCCCCAGCATTTT.

In DNA form, the CDR3 reads TGTGCCAGCAGCTTCCCCGGGACAGGGGCCTACGAGCAGTACTTC. Its protein is CASSFPGTGAYEQYF. The genes are TRBV7-9 and TRBJ2-7; 10 positions match TRBD1. Germline V lookup: CDR1 SEHNR, CDR2 FQNEAQ (reference sequence). The CDR3 loop spans 15 amino acids. V shed 3 bases, J shed 2 bases, and the junction held 4 bases outside the gene matches.

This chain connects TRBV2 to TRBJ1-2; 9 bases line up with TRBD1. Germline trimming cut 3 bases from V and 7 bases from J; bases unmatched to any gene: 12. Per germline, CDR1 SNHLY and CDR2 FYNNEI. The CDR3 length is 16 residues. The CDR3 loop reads CASSDLWGQGSSGYTF. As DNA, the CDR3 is TGTGCCAGCAGTGACCTCTGGGGACAGGGATCGAGTGGCTACACCTTC.

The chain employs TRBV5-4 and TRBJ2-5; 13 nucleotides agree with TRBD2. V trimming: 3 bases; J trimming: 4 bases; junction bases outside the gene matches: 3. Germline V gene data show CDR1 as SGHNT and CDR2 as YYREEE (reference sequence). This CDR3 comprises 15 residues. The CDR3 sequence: CASSWTSGGLETQYF. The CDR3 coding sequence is TGTGCCAGCAGCTGGACTAGCGGGGGCTTAGAGACCCAGTACTTC.

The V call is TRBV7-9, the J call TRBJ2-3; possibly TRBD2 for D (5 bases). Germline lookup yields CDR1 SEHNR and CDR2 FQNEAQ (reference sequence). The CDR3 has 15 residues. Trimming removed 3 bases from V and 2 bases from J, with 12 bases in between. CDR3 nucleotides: TGTGCCAGCAGCTTTGGACGGGGTGACACAGATACGCAGTATTTT. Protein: CASSFGRGDTDTQYF. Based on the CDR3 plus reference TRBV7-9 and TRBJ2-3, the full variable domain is DTGVSQNPRHKITKRGQNVTFRCDPISEHNRLYWYRQTLGQGPEFLTYFQNEAQLEKSRLLSDRFSAERPKGSFSTLEIQRTEQGDSAMYLCASSFGRGDTDTQYFGPGTRLTVL.

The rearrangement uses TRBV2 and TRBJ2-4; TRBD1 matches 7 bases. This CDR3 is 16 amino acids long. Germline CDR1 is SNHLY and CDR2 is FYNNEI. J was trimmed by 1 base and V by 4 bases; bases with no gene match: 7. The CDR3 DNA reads TGTGCCAGCAGTGGAGGCCTACAGGGGGCCAAAAACATTCAGTACTTC. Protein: CASSGGLQGAKNIQYF. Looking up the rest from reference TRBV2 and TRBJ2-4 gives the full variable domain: EPEVTQTPSHQVTQMGQEVILRCVPISNHLYFYWYRQILGQKVEFLVSFYNNEISEKSEIFDDQFSVERPDGSNFTLKIRSTKLEDSAMYFCASSGGLQGAKNIQYFGAGTRLSVL.

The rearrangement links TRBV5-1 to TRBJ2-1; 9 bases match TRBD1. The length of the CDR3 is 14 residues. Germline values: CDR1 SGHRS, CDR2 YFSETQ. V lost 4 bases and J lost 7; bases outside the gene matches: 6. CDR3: CASSDTGGINEQFF. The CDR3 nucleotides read TGCGCCAGCAGCGACACAGGGGGCATTAATGAGCAGTTCTTC.

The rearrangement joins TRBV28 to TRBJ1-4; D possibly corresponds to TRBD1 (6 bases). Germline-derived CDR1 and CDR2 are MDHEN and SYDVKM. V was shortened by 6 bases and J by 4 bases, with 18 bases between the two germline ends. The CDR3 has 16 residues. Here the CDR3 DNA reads TGTGCCAGCAGCCTCCCCCAACAGGGTAGTAATGAAAAACTGTTTTTT. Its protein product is CASSLPQQGSNEKLFF.

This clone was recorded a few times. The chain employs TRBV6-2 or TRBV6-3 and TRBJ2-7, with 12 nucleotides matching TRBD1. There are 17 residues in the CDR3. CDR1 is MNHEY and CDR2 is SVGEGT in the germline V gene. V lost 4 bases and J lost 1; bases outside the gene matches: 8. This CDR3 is CASSSGTGGYKSYEQYF. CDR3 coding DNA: TGTGCCAGCAGTTCCGGGACAGGGGGCTACAAATCCTACGAGCAGTACTTC.

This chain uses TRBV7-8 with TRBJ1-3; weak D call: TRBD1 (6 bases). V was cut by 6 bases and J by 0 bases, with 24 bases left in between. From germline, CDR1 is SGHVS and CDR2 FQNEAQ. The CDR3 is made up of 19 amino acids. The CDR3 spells CASRQSGWGGNPSGNTIYF. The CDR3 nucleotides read TGTGCCAGCAGGCAAAGCGGGTGGGGGGGCAATCCCTCTGGAAACACCATATATTTT.

CDR3 protein: CASSRQTSGGTSYEQYF. CDR3 nucleotides: TGTGCCAGCAGCCGGCAGACTAGCGGGGGGACCTCCTACGAGCAGTACTTC. The chain is built from TRBV4-2 and TRBJ2-7, with 13 bases identical to TRBD2. With V trimmed by 4 bases and J by 0 bases, 6 bases remained unmatched. This CDR3 region has 17 residues. The germline gives CDR1 LGHNA, CDR2 YNFKEQ.

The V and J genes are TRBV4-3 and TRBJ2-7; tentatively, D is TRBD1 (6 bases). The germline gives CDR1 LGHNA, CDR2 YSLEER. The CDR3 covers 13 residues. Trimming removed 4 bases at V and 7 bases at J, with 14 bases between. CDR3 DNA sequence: TGCGCCAGCAGCCTGGACAGTGAGGGTGAGCAGTACTTC. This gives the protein CASSLDSEGEQYF.

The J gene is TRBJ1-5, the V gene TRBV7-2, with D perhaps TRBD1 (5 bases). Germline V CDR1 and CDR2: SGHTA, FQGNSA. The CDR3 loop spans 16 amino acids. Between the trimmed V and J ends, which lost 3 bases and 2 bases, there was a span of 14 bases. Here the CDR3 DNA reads TGTGCCAGCAGCTTTTCCGGGGGAATTGGCAATCAGCCCCAGCATTTT. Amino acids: CASSFSGGIGNQPQHF.

CDR3 loop: CASSLLAGGQETQYF. The CDR3 DNA sequence: TGCGCCAGCAGCTTACTAGCGGGGGGACAAGAGACCCAGTACTTC. The J gene is TRBJ2-5, the V gene TRBV5-1; TRBD2 matches 12 bases. The CDR3 runs to 15 residues. V lost 2 bases to trimming and J lost 2 bases; unmatched junction nucleotides: 1. Germline values: CDR1 SGHRS, CDR2 YFSETQ.

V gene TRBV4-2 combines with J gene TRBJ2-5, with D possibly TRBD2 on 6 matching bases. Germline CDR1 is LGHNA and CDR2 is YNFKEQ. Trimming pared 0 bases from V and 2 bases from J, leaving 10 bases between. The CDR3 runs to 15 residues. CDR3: CASSQDRRGQETQYF. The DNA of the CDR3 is TGTGCCAGCAGCCAAGACCGGAGGGGTCAAGAGACCCAGTACTTC.

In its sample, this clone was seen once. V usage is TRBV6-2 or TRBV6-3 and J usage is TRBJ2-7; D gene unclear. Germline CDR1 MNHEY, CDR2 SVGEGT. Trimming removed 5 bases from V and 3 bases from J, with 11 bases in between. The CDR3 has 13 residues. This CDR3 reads CASSALSSYEQYF. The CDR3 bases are TGTGCCAGCAGTGCCCTTAGCAGCTACGAGCAGTACTTC.

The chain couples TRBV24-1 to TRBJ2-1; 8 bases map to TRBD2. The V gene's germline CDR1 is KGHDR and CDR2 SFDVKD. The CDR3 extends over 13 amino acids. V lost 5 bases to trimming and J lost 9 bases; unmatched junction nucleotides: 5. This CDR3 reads CATSAGGGGEQFF. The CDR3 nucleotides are TGTGCCACCAGTGCCGGGGGGGGTGGTGAGCAGTTCTTC.

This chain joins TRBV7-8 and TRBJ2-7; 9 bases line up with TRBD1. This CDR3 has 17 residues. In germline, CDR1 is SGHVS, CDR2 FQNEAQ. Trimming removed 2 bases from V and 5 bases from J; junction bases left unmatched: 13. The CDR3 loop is CASSLRTGTGFSNEQYF. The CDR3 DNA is TGTGCCAGCAGCTTAAGAACCGGGACAGGGTTTTCCAACGAGCAGTACTTC.

CDR3 coding DNA: TGTGCCAGCAGTGCAGGGGGCCCGTCCTCCTACGAGCAGTACTTC. Protein sequence: CASSAGGPSSYEQYF. This chain uses TRBV11-2 with TRBJ2-7; 8 nucleotides match TRBD1. Germline assignment: CDR1 SGHAT and CDR2 FQNNGV. This CDR3 has 15 residues. V lost 6 bases to trimming and J lost 0 bases; unmatched junction nucleotides: 7.

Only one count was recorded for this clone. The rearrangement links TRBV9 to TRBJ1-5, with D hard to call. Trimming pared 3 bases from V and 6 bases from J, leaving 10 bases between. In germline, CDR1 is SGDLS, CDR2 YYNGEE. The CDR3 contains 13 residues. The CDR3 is CASSDDGGQPQHF. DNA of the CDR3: TGTGCCAGCAGCGACGACGGAGGTCAGCCCCAGCATTTT.

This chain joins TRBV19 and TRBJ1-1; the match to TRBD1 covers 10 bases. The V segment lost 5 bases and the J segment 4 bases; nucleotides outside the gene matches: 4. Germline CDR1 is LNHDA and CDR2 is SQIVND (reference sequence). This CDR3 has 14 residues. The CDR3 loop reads CASSAGQGSTEAFF. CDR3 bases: TGTGCCAGTAGTGCGGGACAGGGGTCCACTGAAGCTTTCTTT.

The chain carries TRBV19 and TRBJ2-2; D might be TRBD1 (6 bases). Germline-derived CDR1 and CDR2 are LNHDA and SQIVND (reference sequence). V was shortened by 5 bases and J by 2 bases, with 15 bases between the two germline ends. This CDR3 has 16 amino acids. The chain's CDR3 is CASSQPQGTNTGELFF. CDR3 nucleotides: TGTGCCAGTAGTCAACCGCAGGGGACCAACACCGGGGAGCTGTTTTTT.